This TCR beta chain is drawn from a study of blood T cell repertoires in COVID-19. The wider study: Material from acute and convalescent COVID-19 was sourced from the United States, Italy and Spain. T cells, B-cell-depleted T cells, or PBMCs supplied cDNA or gDNA.

Seattle enrolled patients during active infection and tracked them longitudinally. The table lists this clone with many counts. This CDR3 spans 16 amino acids. Germline V CDR1 and CDR2: LNHDA, SQIVND (reference sequence). The trim removed 5 bases at V and 1 base at J, leaving 9 bases unmatched. Libraries were prepared by immunoSEQ multiplex PCR; TCRdb keeps only in-frame clonotypes and omits some of them. The repertoire holds 250,000 to 350,000 clones, 70% to 85% seen once, with approximately 1.5% in the top ten. The gene calls are TRBV19 and TRBJ2-7, with TRBD2 matching 9 bases. The source material was peripheral blood. This sequence originates from a human donor with COVID-19, enrolled during active disease. The donor label of this sample is uncertain. As DNA, the CDR3 is TGTGCCAGTAGTCGGGGTAGCGGGAGAACGTCCTACGAGCAGTACTTC. Protein sequence: CASSRGSGRTSYEQYF.